This TCR beta chain was retrieved from a study of blood T cell repertoires in COVID-19. Study context: Sites in the United States, Italy and Spain provided acute and convalescent COVID-19 samples. In each case, the material was cDNA or gDNA derived from T cells, B-cell-depleted T cells, or PBMCs.

Authors' methods: Researchers report that nucleated cell counts were estimated from reference gene primer amplification. Sequenced by immunoSEQ multiplex PCR; TCRdb stores in-frame clones only, minus some. V, J and clone size reflect that table, while D and trimming were determined from the DNA. The sample carries tens of thousands of clones, around 89% recorded once. CDR1 is WSHSY, CDR2 SAAADI, per germline. The CDR3 loop spans 18 amino acids. Of note for this clone: The germline gene is not matched at one end of the junction; a read error may be the cause.

The clonotype comes from a man aged 55 to 70 with acute or convalescent COVID-19. Sequenced material: peripheral blood. The gene calls are TRBV10-2 and TRBJ2-2; 14 positions match TRBD2. CDR3 sequence reads: CARSEAPTSGGAGGELFF. The CDR3 region has the DNA TGCGCCCGCAGTGAGGCCCCGACTAGCGGGGGGGCAGGGGGGGAGCTGTTTTTT.